What follows describes a single T cell receptor (beta chain). Its antigen is not known. This sample stems from a study of long-term antiretroviral therapy in people with HIV. Findings and limits, study-wide: Narrower CDR3 length ranges marked HIV repertoires relative to controls.

The germline V gene has CDR1 KGHSH and CDR2 LQKENI. V gave up 1 base and J gave up 6 bases, with 9 bases separating them. The CDR3 is 13 amino acids. At the survey level, the v3.0 immunoSEQ assay was run. TCRdb's table, derived via immunoSEQ multiplex PCR, lists solely in-frame clones and lacks some. The data contain tens of thousands of clones, 80% to 90% of them singletons. The chain has TRBV18 and TRBJ1-1; D unclear. Sequenced here: unsorted PBMCs, sampled 1.9 years after starting antiretroviral therapy. This TCR was sampled from a woman aged 45-59 years with HIV. CDR3 protein: CASSPQEVSEAFF. In nucleotides, the CDR3 is TGTGCCAGCTCACCACAGGAGGTTTCTGAAGCTTTCTTT.